This T cell receptor beta chain is from a study of cytomegalovirus exposure and HLA in healthy donors. It was with 60 Vbeta and 13 Jbeta primers that the PCR ran. Sequencing was performed with immunoSEQ multiplex PCR; in TCRdb, only in-frame clones are kept and a portion is missing. The sample consists of around 140,000 clones, more than 60% of them appearing once. CDR3 length equals 16 residues. J lost 4 bases, V lost 6 bases, and 11 bases had no gene match. Germline CDR1 and CDR2: SGHNT and YYREEE (reference sequence). Source material: PBMCs. The receptor comes from a female donor in good health and CMV-seronegative. This chain links TRBV5-4 with TRBJ2-7; TRBD2 matches at 12 bases. The CDR3 sequence is CASTLAGGLGIYEQYF. CDR3 DNA sequence: TGTGCCAGCACCCTAGCGGGAGGGCTGGGAATATACGAGCAGTACTTC.